This is a list of T cell receptor beta chains from one sample in a study of T cells in Graves' hyperthyroidism and ophthalmopathy. Each CDR3 protein is one row after TCRdb ran MiXCR on the multiplex PCR reads. The sample yields hundreds of thousands of distinct CDR3 sequences, less than 20% seen once. Sequenced material: blood. These receptors all stem from a man aged 35-49 years with Graves' ophthalmopathy. Both conserved end residues are part of each CDR3. D genes are given only for firm matches. The size of a clone is reported for some rows only, either as once, few or many, or as a class for expanded clones.

D	length	V	size	J	CDR3	DNA
.	12	TRBV3-1	few	TRBJ2-3	CASSQVKNTQYF	TGTGCCAGCAGCCAGGTGAAAAATACGCAGTATTTT
TRBD2	15	TRBV30	.	TRBJ2-1	CAWSVRLAGDNEQFF	TGTGCCTGGAGTGTGCGGCTAGCGGGGGACAATGAGCAGTTCTTC
.	13	TRBV2	many	TRBJ2-1	CASTPQGYNEQFF	TGTGCCAGCACCCCACAGGGATACAATGAGCAGTTCTTC
.	14	TRBV20-1	many	TRBJ2-3	CSAPPSSGGDTQYF	TGCAGTGCTCCACCCAGTTCCGGGGGAGATACGCAGTATTTT
.	15	TRBV6-9	.	TRBJ2-1	CASSCSAGGGNEQFF	TGTGCCAGCAGTTGCTCGGCGGGTGGGGGGAATGAGCAGTTCTTC
.	13	TRBV12-3/TRBV12-4	many	TRBJ1-5	CASSGLDDQPQHF	TGTGCCAGCAGTGGACTCGACGATCAGCCCCAGCATTTT
TRBD2	12	TRBV2	.	TRBJ2-7	CAATSGAYEQYF	TGTGCCGCGACTAGCGGGGCCTACGAGCAGTACTTC
TRBD2	15	TRBV28	many	TRBJ2-1	CASSLGGSGGDEQFF	TGTGCCAGCAGTTTAGGGGGTAGCGGGGGGGATGAGCAGTTCTTC
.	15	TRBV3-1	many	TRBJ1-1	CASSQDFQVKTEAFF	TGTGCCAGCAGCCAAGATTTCCAAGTGAAGACTGAAGCTTTCTTT
.	14	TRBV6-1	few	TRBJ1-5	CASRGEGQGQPQHF	TGTGCCAGCAGAGGGGAAGGCCAGGGTCAGCCCCAGCATTTT
TRBD2	15	TRBV5-1	many	TRBJ2-1	CASSWGLAGENEQFF	TGCGCCAGCAGCTGGGGACTAGCGGGAGAGAATGAGCAGTTCTTC
TRBD1	16	TRBV6-5	many	TRBJ2-7	CASSYGTGGDPYEQYF	TGTGCCAGCAGTTACGGGACAGGAGGGGACCCATACGAGCAGTACTTC
.	14	TRBV20-1	.	TRBJ2-1	CSATDSGLHNEQFF	TGCAGTGCTACAGATAGCGGCCTACACAATGAGCAGTTCTTC
.	17	TRBV2	few	TRBJ1-6	CASSEAKRGAVNSPLHF	TGTGCCAGCAGTGAAGCGAAACGCGGCGCAGTTAATTCACCCCTCCACTTT
.	14	TRBV28	many	TRBJ1-5	CASSKEALNQPQHF	TGTGCCAGCAGCAAGGAGGCTTTAAATCAGCCCCAGCATTTT
.	13	TRBV12-3/TRBV12-4	many	TRBJ2-7	CASSLGTSREQYF	TGTGCCAGCAGTTTAGGGACCTCTCGCGAGCAGTACTTC
.	15	TRBV5-1	.	TRBJ2-1	CASSWWGESYNEQFF	TGCGCCAGCAGCTGGTGGGGGGAATCCTACAATGAGCAGTTCTTC
TRBD2	15	TRBV4-3	.	TRBJ2-7	CASSQELAGSYEQYF	TGCGCCAGCAGCCAAGAACTAGCGGGGTCCTACGAGCAGTACTTC
.	17	TRBV6-2/TRBV6-3	.	TRBJ1-2	CASSYSSAGGHNYGYTF	TGTGCCAGCAGTTACTCGAGTGCTGGGGGGCATAACTATGGCTACACCTTC
.	13	TRBV7-3	.	TRBJ1-1	CASSPTDNTEAFF	TGTGCCAGCAGCCCGACGGATAACACTGAAGCTTTCTTT
TRBD1	16	TRBV9	.	TRBJ2-1	CASSVVGTGGVNEQFF	TGTGCCAGCAGCGTAGTAGGGACAGGGGGTGTCAATGAGCAGTTCTTC
.	15	TRBV28	.	TRBJ1-4	CASSFLGGVGEKLFF	TGTGCCAGCAGTTTTCTGGGGGGGGTCGGCGAAAAACTGTTTTTT
TRBD1	14	TRBV5-1	many	TRBJ1-2	CASSPGTAAVGYTF	TGCGCCAGCAGCCCCGGGACAGCAGCTGTCGGCTACACCTTC
.	13	TRBV5-1	few	TRBJ1-3	CASSPGQRNTIYF	TGCGCCAGCAGCCCCGGACAGCGAAACACCATATATTTT
TRBD1	16	TRBV28	.	TRBJ2-4	CASSFDRGVAKNIQYF	TGTGCCAGCAGTTTCGACAGGGGGGTGGCCAAAAACATTCAGTACTTC
TRBD1	16	TRBV13	.	TRBJ2-4	CASSLVGGAAKNIQYF	TGTGCCAGCAGCTTAGTAGGGGGCGCTGCCAAAAACATTCAGTACTTC
.	12	TRBV19	few	TRBJ1-1	CATIERDTEAFF	TGTGCCACCATAGAGAGGGACACTGAAGCTTTCTTT
TRBD2	19	TRBV11-2	once	TRBJ2-1	CASSLPPYPSSGRGHEQFF	TGTGCCAGCAGCTTACCACCATACCCCTCTAGCGGGAGAGGGCATGAGCAGTTCTTC
TRBD2	12	TRBV12-3/TRBV12-4	many	TRBJ2-7	CASSGATYEQYF	TGTGCCAGTAGCGGGGCTACCTACGAGCAGTACTTC
.	15	TRBV10-1	few	TRBJ1-5	CASSAPGQSNQPQHF	TGCGCCAGCAGTGCTCCCGGACAGAGCAATCAGCCCCAGCATTTT
.	13	TRBV30	few	TRBJ2-1	CAWAPSSYNEQFF	TGTGCCTGGGCCCCGAGCTCCTACAATGAGCAGTTCTTC
TRBD2	14	TRBV30	.	TRBJ2-5	CAWNRGGIQETQYF	TGTGCCTGGAATCGCGGGGGGATCCAAGAGACCCAGTACTTC
.	14	TRBV12-5	.	TRBJ2-1	CASAHRGDYNEQFF	TGTGCTAGTGCCCATCGAGGGGATTACAATGAGCAGTTCTTC
TRBD2	15	TRBV3-1	few	TRBJ2-7	CASTSGRGNGYEQYF	TGTGCCAGCACATCTGGGAGGGGAAATGGCTACGAGCAGTACTTC
.	16	TRBV6-1	.	TRBJ1-2	CASSPNGGSFTGGYTF	TGTGCCAGCAGCCCTAACGGGGGCAGCTTCACAGGTGGCTACACCTTC
.	14	TRBV28	.	TRBJ2-2	CASSLGGSAGELFF	TGTGCCAGCAGTTTAGGGGGATCCGCCGGGGAGCTGTTTTTT
TRBD1	16	TRBV7-3	few	TRBJ2-2	CASSAQGQGATGELFF	TGTGCCAGCAGCGCCCAGGGACAGGGGGCCACCGGGGAGCTGTTTTTT
TRBD1	12	TRBV30	many	TRBJ1-4	CAWETGSEKLFF	TGTGCCTGGGAGACAGGGAGTGAAAAACTGTTTTTT
.	13	TRBV12-3/TRBV12-4	many	TRBJ2-1	CASSSQDGLEQFF	TGTGCCAGCAGTTCCCAGGATGGGTTGGAGCAGTTCTTC
.	12	TRBV25-1	.	TRBJ2-7	CASSKGPGEQYF	TGTGCCAGCAGTAAGGGTCCTGGCGAGCAGTACTTC
.	15	TRBV4-3	.	TRBJ2-7	CASSQDHDRPYEQYF	TGCGCCAGCAGCCAAGATCACGACAGACCCTACGAGCAGTACTTC
.	14	TRBV6-2/TRBV6-3	.	TRBJ2-7	CASTPSGTPYEQYF	TGTGCCAGCACCCCGTCCGGGACCCCCTACGAGCAGTACTTC